The T cell receptor beta chain under discussion was sequenced for a study of lymphopenia after photon versus proton radiotherapy. Findings of the study overall: Larger post-nadir TCR diversity loss correlated inversely with survival in deceased patients.

Turning to this clone: As yet, its antigen is unknown.

The data were produced by immunoSEQ multiplex PCR, yet TCRdb's version contains in-frame clones alone and is incomplete. The top ten hold around 5.1% of the sample, which has about 160,000 clones, roughly nine tenths seen once. V lost 2 bases to trimming and J lost 7 bases, with 12 bases between them. In germline, CDR1 is GTSNPN, CDR2 SVGIG (reference sequence). The CDR3 is 14 residues long. This sample comprised peripheral blood, obtained from a patient treated with photon-based radiotherapy. V gene TRBV30 combines with J gene TRBJ1-6; D ambiguous. The source is a man over 45 with gastric cancer. The CDR3 region has the DNA TGTGCCTGGAGTCTGGGCCCGGGGAATTCACCCCTCCACTTT. Protein product: CAWSLGPGNSPLHF.